The rows below give T cell receptor beta chains drawn from one sample of a study of response to subunit inactivated influenza vaccine. TCRdb reprocessed the RT-PCR reads via MiXCR and lists one record per CDR3 protein. Among about 570,000 distinct CDR3 sequences listed, around 11% were seen once. The same sample was also studied in work on T cells expressing NK-cell markers.

The specimen was PBMCs from blood, collected on the day of vaccination. These receptors were obtained from a man between 50 and 59 years old who received an inactivated influenza vaccine. CDR3s include the opening cysteine and the closing phenylalanine or tryptophan. D genes are given only for firm matches. The size field is filled for only some rows; it gives once, few, many or a size class.

cdr3_aa	clone_size	d_call	v_call
CASSPERNTGELFF	many	-	TRBV18
CASSPRTSGNEFF	few	TRBD2	TRBV18
CSAAPRADYEQYF	many	-	TRBV20-1
CASSFAGSSYEQYF	many	-	TRBV11-1
CAISAPSGNTIYF	few	-	TRBV10-3
CSARPGTNTGELFF	few	-	TRBV20-1
CASSPPAGWVQYF	-	-	TRBV6-2/TRBV6-3
CSVLGGSGYNEQFF	-	-	TRBV20-1
CASLLASTGELFF	many	TRBD2	TRBV12-3/TRBV12-4
CSATYRGRMNTEAFF	-	TRBD1	TRBV20-1
CSAKLDRLSSYNSPLHF	-	TRBD1	TRBV20-1
CASNRPRDGNYEQYF	-	-	TRBV2
CASSYSSRGDQPQHF	-	-	TRBV6-5
CASSAGTNTGELFF	many	-	TRBV19
CAISGTSGLYNEQFF	few	TRBD2	TRBV10-3
CASSPRQWGYGYTF	-	-	TRBV7-2
CASRKKGVAGLAKNIQYF	few	TRBD2	TRBV6-1
CATSDLTSGGETQYF	-	TRBD2	TRBV24-1
CASSIFRGGAGELFF	few	TRBD2	TRBV19
CASSQGTVLYGYTF	few	-	TRBV3-1
CSARDRPGRETQYF	many	-	TRBV20-1
CSVGPEQFF	many	-	TRBV29-1
CASSPVAENTDTQYF	-	-	TRBV5-6
CASSLGLHYRWTGVSYNEQFF	few	TRBD1	TRBV5-1
CASRSRGDRQETQYF	-	-	TRBV6-1
CASSRVGTEAFF	many	-	TRBV5-1
CATSSRGGGETQYF	many	TRBD2	TRBV15
CASSPGPVYEQYF	many	-	TRBV12-3/TRBV12-4
CASSLGGAALSPGNTIYF	many	-	TRBV11-1
CASSWGTPSGTQYF	few	-	TRBV12-3/TRBV12-4
CASSSSELAGEETQYF	-	TRBD2	TRBV7-8
CASSGLAGGPTDTQYF	many	TRBD2	TRBV12-3/TRBV12-4